This T cell receptor (beta chain) was profiled in a study of CD8 T cells in ankylosing spondylitis. TCRdb re-analysed the 5' RACE reads in MiXCR, keeping a single row per CDR3 protein. Seen here are a few hundred thousand distinct CDR3 sequences, about 10% observed once, and the top ten hold less than 8%. This clonotype was detected only a few times. Germline lookup yields CDR1 SNHLY and CDR2 FYNNEI. Germline trimming cut 6 bases from V and 3 bases from J; bases unmatched to any gene: 8. CDR3 size: 15 residues. The clonotype comes from a male donor with ankylosing spondylitis or in good health (not recorded which). V is TRBV2 and J is TRBJ2-1; TRBD2 aligns across 7 bases. Sequencing was done on a sample of blood, either unsorted or a sorted T cell fraction (not recorded which). In DNA, the CDR3 is TGTGCCAGCAGCGCTGGACCGGGGGGCTACAATGAGCAGTTCTTC. This codes for CASSAGPGGYNEQFF. Complete variable domain (other parts from reference TRBV2 and TRBJ2-1): EPEVTQTPSHQVTQMGQEVILRCVPISNHLYFYWYRQILGQKVEFLVSFYNNEISEKSEIFDDQFSVERPDGSNFTLKIRSTKLEDSAMYFCASSAGPGGYNEQFFGPGTRLTVL.